This TCR beta chain was sequenced in a study of OX40 agonist ivuxolimab in advanced cancers. Overall study context: Ivuxolimab, which is an agonistic anti-OX40 (CD134) antibody, was administered to the patients.

The repertoire was sequenced with immunoSEQ multiplex PCR; TCRdb's copy has only in-frame clones and lacks some. The data contain 80,000 or so clones, approximately 90% of them singletons. Overall study findings and caveats: Mean expanded clone counts were higher in CD8+ than CD4+ T cells.

Points on this clone: Antigen: not known.

The CDR3 is made up of 15 amino acids. Per germline, CDR1 SGHTA and CDR2 FQGNSA. With V trimmed by 7 bases and J by 1 base, 5 bases remained unmatched. This receptor was identified in an adult with an advanced solid tumor such as melanoma, head and neck, liver or kidney cancer. Sample: CD4+ or CD8+ T cells sorted from blood, taken in a trial of the OX40 agonist ivuxolimab. This chain joins TRBV7-2 and TRBJ2-1; TRBD1 aligns across 9 bases. This CDR3 is CASNTGTGSYNEQFF. The CDR3 DNA is TGTGCCAGCAACACCGGGACAGGGTCCTACAATGAGCAGTTCTTC.